This T cell receptor beta chain was identified in a study of blood T cells in healthy people across ages. Study-wide points: As naive T cell percentage varied, TCR beta diversity correlated strongly with it. Whereas aged donors had fewer naive CD4+ cells, long-lived donors had more of them and higher diversity. Unknown donor CMV status possibly confounded expanded clonotype changes.

Trimming cost V 1 base and J 6 bases; bases outside gene matches: 8. From germline, CDR1 is SGHRS and CDR2 YFSETQ. This CDR3 has 15 residues. With a J-beta primer mix and a sample-barcoded 5' primer, a second PCR ran about 7 to 11 cycles. TCRdb ran MiXCR on the 5' RACE reads and lists one entry per CDR3 protein. The data show 1.4 million to 1.5 million distinct CDR3 sequences, with roughly 45% seen just once and 7.9% held by the top ten. A few counts support this clonotype. Its target is unknown. The chain carries TRBV5-1 and TRBJ2-3; 7 bases map to TRBD1. This sequence was found in a woman between 18 and 29 years old in good health. The sequenced sample was blood. Here the CDR3 DNA reads TGCGCCAGCAGCTTGACAGGGACAGACGGGGATACGCAGTATTTT. Translated: CASSLTGTDGDTQYF. The full variable domain, in which reference TRBV5-1 and TRBJ2-3 provide the parts outside the CDR3, is KAGVTQTPRYLIKTRGQQVTLSCSPISGHRSVSWYQQTPGQGLQFLFEYFSETQRNKGNFPGRFSGRQFSNSRSEMNVSTLELGDSALYLCASSLTGTDGDTQYFGPGTRLTVL.